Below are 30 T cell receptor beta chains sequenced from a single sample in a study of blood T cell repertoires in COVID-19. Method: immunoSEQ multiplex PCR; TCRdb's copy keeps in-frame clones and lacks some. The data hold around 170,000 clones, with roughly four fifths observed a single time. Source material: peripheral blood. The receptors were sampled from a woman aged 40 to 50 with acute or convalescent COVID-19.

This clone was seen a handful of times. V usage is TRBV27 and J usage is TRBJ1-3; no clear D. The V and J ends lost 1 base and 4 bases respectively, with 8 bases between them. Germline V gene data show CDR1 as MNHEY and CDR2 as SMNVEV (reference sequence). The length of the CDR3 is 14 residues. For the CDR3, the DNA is TGTGCCAGCAGTTTATATCCAAAAGGAAACACCATATATTTT. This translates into CASSLYPKGNTIYF.

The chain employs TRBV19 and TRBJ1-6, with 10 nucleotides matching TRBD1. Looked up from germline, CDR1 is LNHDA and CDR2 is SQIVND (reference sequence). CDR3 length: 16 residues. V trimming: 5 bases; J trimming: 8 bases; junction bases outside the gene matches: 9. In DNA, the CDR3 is TGTGCCAGTAGTCACATCAGGGACAGGGGTCATTCACCCCTCCACTTT. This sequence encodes CASSHIRDRGHSPLHF.

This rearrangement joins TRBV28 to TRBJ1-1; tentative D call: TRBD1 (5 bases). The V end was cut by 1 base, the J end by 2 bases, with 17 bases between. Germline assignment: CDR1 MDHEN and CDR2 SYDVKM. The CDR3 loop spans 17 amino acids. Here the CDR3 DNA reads TGTGCCAGCAGTTTATCCGGGCACTCCGACAGAAACACTGAAGCTTTCTTT. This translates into CASSLSGHSDRNTEAFF.

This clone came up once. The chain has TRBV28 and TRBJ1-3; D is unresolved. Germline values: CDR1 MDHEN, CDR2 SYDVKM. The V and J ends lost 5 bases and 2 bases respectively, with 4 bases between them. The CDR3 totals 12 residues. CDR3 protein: CASSLAGNTIYF. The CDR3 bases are TGTGCCAGCAGTCTTGCTGGAAACACCATATATTTT.

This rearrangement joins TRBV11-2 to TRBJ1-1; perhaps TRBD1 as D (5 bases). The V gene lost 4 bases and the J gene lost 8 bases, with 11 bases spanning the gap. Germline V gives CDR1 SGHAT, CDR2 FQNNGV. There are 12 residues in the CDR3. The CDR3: CASSSGYREAFF. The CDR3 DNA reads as TGTGCCAGCAGCTCAGGGTATCGGGAAGCTTTCTTT.

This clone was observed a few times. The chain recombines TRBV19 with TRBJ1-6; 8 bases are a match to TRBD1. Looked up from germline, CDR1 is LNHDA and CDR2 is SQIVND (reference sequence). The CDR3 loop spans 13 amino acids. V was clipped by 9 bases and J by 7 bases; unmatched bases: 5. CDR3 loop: CASMDRVNSPLHF. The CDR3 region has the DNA TGTGCCAGCATGGACAGGGTAAATTCACCCCTCCACTTT.

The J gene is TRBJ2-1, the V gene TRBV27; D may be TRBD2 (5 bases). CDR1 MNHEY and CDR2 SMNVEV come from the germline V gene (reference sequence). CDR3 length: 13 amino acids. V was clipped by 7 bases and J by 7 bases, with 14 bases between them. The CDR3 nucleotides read TGTGCCAGCACCCCCCTCGGGGTGAATGAGCAGTTCTTC. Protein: CASTPLGVNEQFF.

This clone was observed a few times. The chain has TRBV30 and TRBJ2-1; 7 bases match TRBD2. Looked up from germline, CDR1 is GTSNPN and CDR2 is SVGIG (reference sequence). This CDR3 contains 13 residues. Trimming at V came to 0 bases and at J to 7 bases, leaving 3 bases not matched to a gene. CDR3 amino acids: CAWSVISGNEQFF. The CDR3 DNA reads TGTGCCTGGAGTGTGATTAGCGGGAATGAGCAGTTCTTC.

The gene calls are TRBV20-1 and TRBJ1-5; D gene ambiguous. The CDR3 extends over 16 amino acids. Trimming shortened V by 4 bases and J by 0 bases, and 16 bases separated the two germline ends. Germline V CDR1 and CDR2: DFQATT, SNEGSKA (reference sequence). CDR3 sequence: CSAIDPGGDSNQPQHF. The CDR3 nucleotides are TGCAGTGCTATTGATCCGGGAGGAGATAGCAATCAGCCCCAGCATTTT.

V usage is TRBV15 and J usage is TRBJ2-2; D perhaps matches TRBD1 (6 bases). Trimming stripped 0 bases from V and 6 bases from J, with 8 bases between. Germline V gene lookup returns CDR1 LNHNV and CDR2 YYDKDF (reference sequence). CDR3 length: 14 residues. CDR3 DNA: TGTGCCACCAGCAGAGATGAGGGGGCCGGGGAGCTGTTTTTT. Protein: CATSRDEGAGELFF.

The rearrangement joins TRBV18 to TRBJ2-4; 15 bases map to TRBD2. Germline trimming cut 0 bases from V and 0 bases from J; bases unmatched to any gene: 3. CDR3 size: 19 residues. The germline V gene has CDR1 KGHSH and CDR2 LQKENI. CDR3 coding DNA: TGTGCCAGCTCACCACCTGGACTAGCGGGGGGGATAGCCAAAAACATTCAGTACTTC. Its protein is CASSPPGLAGGIAKNIQYF. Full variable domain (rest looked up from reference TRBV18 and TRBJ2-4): NAGVMQNPRHLVRRRGQEARLRCSPMKGHSHVYWYRQLPEEGLKFMVYLQKENIIDESGMPKERFSAEFPKEGPSILRIQQVVRGDSAAYFCASSPPGLAGGIAKNIQYFGAGTRLSVL.

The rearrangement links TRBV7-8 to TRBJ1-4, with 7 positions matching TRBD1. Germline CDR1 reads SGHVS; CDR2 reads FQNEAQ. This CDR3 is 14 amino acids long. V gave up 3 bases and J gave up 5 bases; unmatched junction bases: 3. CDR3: CASSLGQLNEKLFF. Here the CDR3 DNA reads TGTGCCAGCAGCTTGGGACAGTTGAATGAAAAACTGTTTTTT.

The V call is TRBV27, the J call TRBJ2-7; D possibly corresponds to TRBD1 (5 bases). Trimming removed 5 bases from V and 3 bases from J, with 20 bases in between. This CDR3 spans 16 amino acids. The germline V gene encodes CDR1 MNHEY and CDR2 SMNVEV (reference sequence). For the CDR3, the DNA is TGTGCCAGCAGTCTAAATCTACCCGACAGAATCTACGAGCAGTACTTC. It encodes CASSLNLPDRIYEQYF.

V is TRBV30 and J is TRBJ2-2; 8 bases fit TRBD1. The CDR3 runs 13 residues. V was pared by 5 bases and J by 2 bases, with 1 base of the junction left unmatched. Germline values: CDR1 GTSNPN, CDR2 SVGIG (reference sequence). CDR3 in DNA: TGTGCCTGGGGACAGGGAAACACCGGGGAGCTGTTTTTT. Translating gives CAWGQGNTGELFF.

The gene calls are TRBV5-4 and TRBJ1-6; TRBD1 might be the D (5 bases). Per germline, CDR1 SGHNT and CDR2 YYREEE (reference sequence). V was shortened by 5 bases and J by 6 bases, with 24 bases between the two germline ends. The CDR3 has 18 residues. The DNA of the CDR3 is TGTGCCAGCAGTCCCAGGGCGCTGGGGGGGAGAGGTAATTCACCCCTCCACTTT. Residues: CASSPRALGGRGNSPLHF.

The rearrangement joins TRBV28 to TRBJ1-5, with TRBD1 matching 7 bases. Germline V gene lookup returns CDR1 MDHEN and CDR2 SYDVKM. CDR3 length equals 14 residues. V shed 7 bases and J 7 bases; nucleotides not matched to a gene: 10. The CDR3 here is CASIGYRGSQPQHF. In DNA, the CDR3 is TGTGCCAGCATCGGATACAGGGGATCGCAGCCCCAGCATTTT.

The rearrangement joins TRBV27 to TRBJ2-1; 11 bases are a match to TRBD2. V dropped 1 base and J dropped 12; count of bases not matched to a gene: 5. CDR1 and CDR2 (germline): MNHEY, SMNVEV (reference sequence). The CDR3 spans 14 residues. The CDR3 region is CASSLLAGGFLQFF. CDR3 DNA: TGTGCCAGCAGTTTATTAGCGGGAGGGTTCCTGCAGTTCTTC.

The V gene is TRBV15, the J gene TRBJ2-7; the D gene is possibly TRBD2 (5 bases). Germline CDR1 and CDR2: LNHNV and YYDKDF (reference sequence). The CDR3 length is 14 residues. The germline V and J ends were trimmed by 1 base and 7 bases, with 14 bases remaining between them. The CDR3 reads CATSRAASSGEQYF. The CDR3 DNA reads TGTGCCACCAGCAGAGCGGCTAGCTCCGGGGAGCAGTACTTC. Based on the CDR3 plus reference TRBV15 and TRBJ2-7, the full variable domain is DAMVIQNPRYQVTQFGKPVTLSCSQTLNHNVMYWYQQKSSQAPKLLFHYYDKDFNNEADTPDNFQSRRPNTSFCFLDIRSPGLGDTAMYLCATSRAASSGEQYFGPGTRLTVT.

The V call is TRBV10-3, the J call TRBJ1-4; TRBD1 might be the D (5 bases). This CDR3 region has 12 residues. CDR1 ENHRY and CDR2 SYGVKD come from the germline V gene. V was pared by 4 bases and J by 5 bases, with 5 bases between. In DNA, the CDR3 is TGTGCCATCAGTGGACAGAATGAAAAACTGTTTTTT. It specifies CAISGQNEKLFF.

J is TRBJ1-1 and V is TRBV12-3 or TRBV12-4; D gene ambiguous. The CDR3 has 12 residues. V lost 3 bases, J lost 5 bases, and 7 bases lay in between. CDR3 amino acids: CASSLRKTEAFF. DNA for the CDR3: TGTGCCAGCAGTTTGCGGAAGACTGAAGCTTTCTTT.

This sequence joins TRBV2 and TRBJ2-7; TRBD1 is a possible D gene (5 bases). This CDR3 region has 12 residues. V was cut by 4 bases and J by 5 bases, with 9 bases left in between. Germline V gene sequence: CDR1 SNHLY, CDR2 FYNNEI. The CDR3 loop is CASSGWGNEQYF. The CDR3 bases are TGTGCCAGCAGTGGCTGGGGCAACGAGCAGTACTTC. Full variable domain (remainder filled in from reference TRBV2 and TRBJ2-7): EPEVTQTPSHQVTQMGQEVILRCVPISNHLYFYWYRQILGQKVEFLVSFYNNEISEKSEIFDDQFSVERPDGSNFTLKIRSTKLEDSAMYFCASSGWGNEQYFGPGTRLTVT.

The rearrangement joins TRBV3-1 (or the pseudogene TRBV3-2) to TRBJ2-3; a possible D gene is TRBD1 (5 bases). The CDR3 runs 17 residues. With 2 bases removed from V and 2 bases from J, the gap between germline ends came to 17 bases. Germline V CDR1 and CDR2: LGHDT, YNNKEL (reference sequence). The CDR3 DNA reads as TGTGCCAGCAGCCAAACCAAGACGGGCAGGGACACAGATACGCAGTATTTT. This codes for CASSQTKTGRDTDTQYF.

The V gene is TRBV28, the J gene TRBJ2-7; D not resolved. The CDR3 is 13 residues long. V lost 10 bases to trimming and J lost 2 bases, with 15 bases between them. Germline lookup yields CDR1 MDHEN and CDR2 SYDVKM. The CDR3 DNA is TGTGCCACCACGCCCGACGGAGCCTACGAGCAGTACTTC. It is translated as CATTPDGAYEQYF.

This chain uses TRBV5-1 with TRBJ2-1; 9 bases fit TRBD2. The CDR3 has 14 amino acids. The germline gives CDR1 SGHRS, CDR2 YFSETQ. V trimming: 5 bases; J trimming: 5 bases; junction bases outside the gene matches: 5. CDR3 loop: CASRTSGTNNEQFF. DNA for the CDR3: TGCGCCAGCAGGACTAGCGGTACCAACAATGAGCAGTTCTTC. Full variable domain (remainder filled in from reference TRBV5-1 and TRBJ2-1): KAGVTQTPRYLIKTRGQQVTLSCSPISGHRSVSWYQQTPGQGLQFLFEYFSETQRNKGNFPGRFSGRQFSNSRSEMNVSTLELGDSALYLCASRTSGTNNEQFFGPGTRLTVL.

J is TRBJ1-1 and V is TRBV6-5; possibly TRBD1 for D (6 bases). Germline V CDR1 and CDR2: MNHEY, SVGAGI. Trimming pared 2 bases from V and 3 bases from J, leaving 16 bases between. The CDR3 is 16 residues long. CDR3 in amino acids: CASSYTAQGSYTEAFF. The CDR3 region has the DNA TGTGCCAGCAGTTACACTGCACAGGGTTCCTACACTGAAGCTTTCTTT.

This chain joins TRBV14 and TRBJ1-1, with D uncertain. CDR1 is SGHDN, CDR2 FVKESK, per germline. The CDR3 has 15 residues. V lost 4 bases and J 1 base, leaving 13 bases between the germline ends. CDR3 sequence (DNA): TGTGCCAGCAGCCCCTTTATCGGCGGGAACACTGAAGCTTTCTTT. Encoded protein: CASSPFIGGNTEAFF.

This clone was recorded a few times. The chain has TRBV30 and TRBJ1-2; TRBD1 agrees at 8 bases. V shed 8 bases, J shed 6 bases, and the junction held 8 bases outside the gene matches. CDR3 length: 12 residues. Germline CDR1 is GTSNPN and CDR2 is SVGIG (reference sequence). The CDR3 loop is CAGDRTVHGYTF. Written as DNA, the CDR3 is TGTGCCGGGGACAGGACGGTCCATGGCTACACCTTC.

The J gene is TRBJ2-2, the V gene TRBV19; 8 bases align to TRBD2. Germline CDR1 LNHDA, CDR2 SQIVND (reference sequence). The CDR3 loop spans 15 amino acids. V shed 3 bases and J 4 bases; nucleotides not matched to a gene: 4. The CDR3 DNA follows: TGTGCCAGTAGTATCGCGGGGGGCCGCACCGGGGAGCTGTTTTTT. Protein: CASSIAGGRTGELFF.

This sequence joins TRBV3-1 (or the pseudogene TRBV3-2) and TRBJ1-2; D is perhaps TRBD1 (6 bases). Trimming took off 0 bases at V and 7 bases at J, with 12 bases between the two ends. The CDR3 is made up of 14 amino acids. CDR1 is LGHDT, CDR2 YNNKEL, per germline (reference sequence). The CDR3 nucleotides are TGTGCCAGCAGCCAAGAATGGCAGGGGTCTGGCTACACCTTC. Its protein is CASSQEWQGSGYTF.

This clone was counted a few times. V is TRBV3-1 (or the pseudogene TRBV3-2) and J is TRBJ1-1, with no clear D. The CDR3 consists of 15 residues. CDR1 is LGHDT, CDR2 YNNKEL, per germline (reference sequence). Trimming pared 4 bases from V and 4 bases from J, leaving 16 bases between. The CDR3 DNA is TGTGCCAGCAGCCTAACCGCTTACGCCGGCACTGAAGCTTTCTTT. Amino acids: CASSLTAYAGTEAFF.